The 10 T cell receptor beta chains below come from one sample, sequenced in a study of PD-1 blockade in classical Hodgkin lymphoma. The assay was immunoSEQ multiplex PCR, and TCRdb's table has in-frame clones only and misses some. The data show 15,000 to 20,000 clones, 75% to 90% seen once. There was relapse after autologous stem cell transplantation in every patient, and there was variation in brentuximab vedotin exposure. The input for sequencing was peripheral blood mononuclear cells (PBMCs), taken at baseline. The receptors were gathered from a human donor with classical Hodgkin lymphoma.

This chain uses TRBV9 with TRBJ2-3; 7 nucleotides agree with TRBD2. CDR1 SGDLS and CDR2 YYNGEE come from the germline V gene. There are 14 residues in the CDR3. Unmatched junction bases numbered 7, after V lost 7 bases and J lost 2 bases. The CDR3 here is CASGRGEITDTQYF. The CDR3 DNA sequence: TGTGCCAGCGGTCGGGGGGAGATCACAGATACGCAGTATTTT.

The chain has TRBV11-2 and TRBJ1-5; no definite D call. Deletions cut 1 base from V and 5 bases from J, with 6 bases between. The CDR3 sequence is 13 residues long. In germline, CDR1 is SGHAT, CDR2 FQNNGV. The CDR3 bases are TGTGCCAGCAGCTTAGGACGGCATCAGCCCCAGCATTTT. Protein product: CASSLGRHQPQHF. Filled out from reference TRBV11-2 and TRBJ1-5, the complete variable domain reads EAGVAQSPRYKIIEKRQSVAFWCNPISGHATLYWYQQILGQGPKLLIQFQNNGVVDDSQLPKDRFSAERLKGVDSTLKIQPAKLEDSAVYLCASSLGRHQPQHFGDGTRLSIL.

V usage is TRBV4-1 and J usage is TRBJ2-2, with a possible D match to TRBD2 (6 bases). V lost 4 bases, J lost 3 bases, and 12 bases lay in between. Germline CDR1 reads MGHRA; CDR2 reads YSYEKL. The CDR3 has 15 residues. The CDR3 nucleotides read TGCGCCAGCAGCCCCGGTACGGGGGACACCGGGGAGCTGTTTTTT. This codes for CASSPGTGDTGELFF.

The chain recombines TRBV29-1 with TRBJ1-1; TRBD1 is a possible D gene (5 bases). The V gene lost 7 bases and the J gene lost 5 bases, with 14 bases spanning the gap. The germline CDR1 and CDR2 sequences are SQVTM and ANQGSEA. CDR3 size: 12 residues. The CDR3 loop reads CSATDSGTEAFF. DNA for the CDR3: TGCAGCGCAACAGATTCAGGGACTGAAGCTTTCTTT.

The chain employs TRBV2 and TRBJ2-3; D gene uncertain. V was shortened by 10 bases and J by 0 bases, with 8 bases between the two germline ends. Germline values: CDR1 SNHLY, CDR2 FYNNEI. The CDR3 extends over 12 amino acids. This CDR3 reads CATSTSTDTQYF. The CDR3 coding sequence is TGTGCCACCTCGACTAGCACAGATACGCAGTATTTT.

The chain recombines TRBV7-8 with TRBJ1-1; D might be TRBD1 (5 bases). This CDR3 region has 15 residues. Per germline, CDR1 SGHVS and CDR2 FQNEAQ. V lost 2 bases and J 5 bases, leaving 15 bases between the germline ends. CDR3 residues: CASSLQDSLGTEAFF. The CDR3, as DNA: TGTGCCAGCAGCTTACAAGACAGCCTTGGGACTGAAGCTTTCTTT.

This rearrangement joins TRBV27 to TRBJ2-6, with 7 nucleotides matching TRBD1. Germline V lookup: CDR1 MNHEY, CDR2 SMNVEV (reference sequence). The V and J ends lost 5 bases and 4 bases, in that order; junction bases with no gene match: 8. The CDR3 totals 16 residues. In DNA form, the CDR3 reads TGTGCCAGCAGTCCTCTACAGGGGTCCGGGGCCAACGTCCTGACTTTC. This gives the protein CASSPLQGSGANVLTF. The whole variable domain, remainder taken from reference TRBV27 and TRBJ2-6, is EAQVTQNPRYLITVTGKKLTVTCSQNMNHEYMSWYRQDPGLGLRQIYYSMNVEVTDKGDVPEGYKVSRKEKRNFPLILESPSPNQTSLYFCASSPLQGSGANVLTFGAGSRLTVL.

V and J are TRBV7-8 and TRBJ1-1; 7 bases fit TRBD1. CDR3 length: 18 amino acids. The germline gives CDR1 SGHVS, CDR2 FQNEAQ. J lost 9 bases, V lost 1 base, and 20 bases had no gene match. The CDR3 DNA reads TGTGCCAGCAGCTTAGGTCTACAGGGGAGTCGCCCTAACTCTCAAGCTTTCTTT. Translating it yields CASSLGLQGSRPNSQAFF.

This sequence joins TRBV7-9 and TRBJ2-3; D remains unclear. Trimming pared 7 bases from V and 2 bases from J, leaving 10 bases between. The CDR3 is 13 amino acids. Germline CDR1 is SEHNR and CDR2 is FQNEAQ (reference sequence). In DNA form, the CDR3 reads TGTGCCAGCACCTCGCTAAACACAGATACGCAGTATTTT. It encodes CASTSLNTDTQYF.

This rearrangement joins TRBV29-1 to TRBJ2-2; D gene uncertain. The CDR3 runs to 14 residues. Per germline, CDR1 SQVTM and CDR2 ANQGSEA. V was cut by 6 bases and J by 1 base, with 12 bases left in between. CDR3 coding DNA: TGCAGCGTGATAAAAATAGGGAACACCGGGGAGCTGTTTTTT. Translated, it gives CSVIKIGNTGELFF.